The entry that follows covers one TCR beta chain sequence. 13 Jbeta primers and 60 Vbeta primers were used for the PCR. Produced via immunoSEQ multiplex PCR; TCRdb's table is partial and in-frame only. The data show tens of thousands of clones, approximately 70% seen once. V was pared by 2 bases and J by 5 bases, with 16 bases between. The CDR3 loop spans 15 amino acids. The V gene's germline CDR1 is SEHNR and CDR2 FQNEAQ (reference sequence). This sample was included in a study of cytomegalovirus exposure and HLA in healthy donors. This chain joins TRBV7-9 and TRBJ2-7, with D tentatively TRBD1 (7 bases). This clonotype originated in a male donor in good health and CMV-seropositive. Sequenced input: PBMCs. The CDR3: CASSLRQGGIHEQYF. CDR3 in DNA: TGTGCCAGCAGCTTAAGACAGGGAGGTATCCACGAGCAGTACTTC.